This T cell receptor (beta chain) is drawn from a study of blood T cells in healthy people across ages. This clonotype has only a few counts. The antigen is not known. Aged about 6 to 100, donors were systemically healthy Caucasians from Russia. Around 9.5 milliliters of peripheral blood were drawn from each donor. The second PCR ran about 6 to 11 cycles with a sample-barcoded 5' primer and J-beta primers. TCRdb re-analysed the 5' RACE reads in MiXCR, keeping a single row per CDR3 protein. The table records around 1,500,000 distinct CDR3 sequences, approximately 30% of them present only once. Unmatched junction bases numbered 8, after V lost 4 bases and J lost 0 bases. The CDR3 has 17 amino acids. Germline V gene data show CDR1 as SGHRS and CDR2 as YFSETQ. General study results and limits: Diversity was higher, and naive CD4+ cells more numerous, in long-lived donors than in aged donors. As age increased, TCR beta diversity per million T cells fell in a roughly linear fashion.

Sequencing was carried out using blood. The chain uses TRBV5-1 and TRBJ2-7, with TRBD1 matching over 12 bases. This clonotype was obtained from a woman under 40 in good health. The CDR3 region has the DNA TGCGCCAGCAGCACCGGGACAGGGGGCCGGAGCTCCTACGAGCAGTACTTC. Protein sequence: CASSTGTGGRSSYEQYF.